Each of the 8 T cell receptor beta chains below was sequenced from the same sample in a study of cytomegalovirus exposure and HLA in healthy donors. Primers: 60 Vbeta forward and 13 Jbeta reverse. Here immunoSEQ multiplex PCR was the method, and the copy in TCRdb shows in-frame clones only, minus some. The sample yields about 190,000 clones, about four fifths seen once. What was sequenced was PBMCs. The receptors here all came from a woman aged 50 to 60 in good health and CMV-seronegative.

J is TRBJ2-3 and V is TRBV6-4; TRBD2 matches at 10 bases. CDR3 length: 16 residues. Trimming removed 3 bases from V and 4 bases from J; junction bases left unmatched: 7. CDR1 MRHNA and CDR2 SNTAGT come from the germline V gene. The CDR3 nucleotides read TGTGCCAGCAGTGAGGTTCAGCGGGAGGGGGCAGATACGCAGTATTTT. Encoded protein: CASSEVQREGADTQYF.

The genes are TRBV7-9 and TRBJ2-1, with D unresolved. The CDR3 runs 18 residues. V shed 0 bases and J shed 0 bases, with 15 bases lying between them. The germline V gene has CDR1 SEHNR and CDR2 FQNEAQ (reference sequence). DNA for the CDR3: TGTGCCAGCAGCTTAGCTCGGAGAACTACAAGCTCCTACAATGAGCAGTTCTTC. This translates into CASSLARRTTSSYNEQFF.

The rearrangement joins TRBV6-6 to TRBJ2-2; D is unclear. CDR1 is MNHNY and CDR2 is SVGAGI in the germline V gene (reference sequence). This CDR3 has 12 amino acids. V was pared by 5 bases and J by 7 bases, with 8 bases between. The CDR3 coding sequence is TGTGCCAGCAGTCCCCCCCGCGGGGAGCTGTTTTTT. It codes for CASSPPRGELFF.

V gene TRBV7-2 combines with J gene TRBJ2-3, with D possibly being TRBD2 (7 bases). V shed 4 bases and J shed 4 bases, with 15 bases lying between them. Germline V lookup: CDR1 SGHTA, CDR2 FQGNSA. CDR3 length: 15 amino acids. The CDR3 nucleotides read TGTGCCAGCAGCTCCGGGGGGCCTTGGGCAGATACGCAGTATTTT. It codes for CASSSGGPWADTQYF.

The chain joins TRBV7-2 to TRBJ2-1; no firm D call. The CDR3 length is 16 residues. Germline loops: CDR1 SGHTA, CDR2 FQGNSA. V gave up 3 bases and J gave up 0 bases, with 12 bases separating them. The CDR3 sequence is CASSLQIPSSYNEQFF. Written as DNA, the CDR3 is TGTGCCAGCAGCTTGCAGATTCCGTCCTCCTACAATGAGCAGTTCTTC. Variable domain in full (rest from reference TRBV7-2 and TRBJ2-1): GAGVSQSPSNKVTEKGKDVELRCDPISGHTALYWYRQSLGQGLEFLIYFQGNSAPDKSGLPSDRFSAERTGGSVSTLTIQRTQQEDSAVYLCASSLQIPSSYNEQFFGPGTRLTVL.

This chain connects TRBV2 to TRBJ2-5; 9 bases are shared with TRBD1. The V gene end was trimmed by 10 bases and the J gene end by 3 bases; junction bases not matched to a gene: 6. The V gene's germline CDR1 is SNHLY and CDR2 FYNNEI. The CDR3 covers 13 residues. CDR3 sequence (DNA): TGTGCCACCACCCGGGACAGGGAAGAGACCCAGTACTTC. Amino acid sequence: CATTRDREETQYF.

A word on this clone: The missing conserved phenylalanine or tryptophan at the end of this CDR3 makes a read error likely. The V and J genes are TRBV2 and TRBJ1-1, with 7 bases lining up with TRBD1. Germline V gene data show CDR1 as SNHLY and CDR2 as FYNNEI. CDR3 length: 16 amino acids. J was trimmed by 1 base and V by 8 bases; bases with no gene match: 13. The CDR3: CASESLQGDRNTEAFL. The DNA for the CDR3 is TGTGCCAGCGAATCGCTTCAGGGGGACCGGAACACTGAAGCTTTCCTT.

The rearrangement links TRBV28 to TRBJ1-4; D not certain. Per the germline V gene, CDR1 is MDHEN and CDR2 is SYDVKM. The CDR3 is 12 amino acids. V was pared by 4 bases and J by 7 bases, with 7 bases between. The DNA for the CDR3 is TGTGCCAGCAGTTCGACTGGTGAAAAACTGTTTTTT. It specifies CASSSTGEKLFF.